These 29 T cell receptor beta chains were all obtained from the same sample, sequenced in a study of tumor-infiltrating lymphocytes in primary liver carcinoma (dated by TCRdb to 2016 to 2017). The sample was run on an Illumina HiSeq 2500. A constant-region primer and ProtoScript II reverse transcriptase were used to reverse-transcribe TCRbeta-specific cDNA from roughly 0.5 ug total RNA. TCRbeta libraries were built with three nested multiplex PCR rounds, a slightly modified ARM-PCR procedure. Each of the first two PCR rounds ran for approximately 10 cycles using multiplex TRBV1-TRBV30 forward primers together with a Cbeta reverse primer. TCRdb redid the processing of the public reads, applying fastp at Q25 and MiXCR, and retained in-frame beta chains. Every distinct CDR3 protein forms one entry, paired with its most common genes and DNA. This sample comprises fewer than 250,000 distinct CDR3 sequences, roughly 80% of them detected only once. Roughly 18% of the sample is taken by the ten largest.

Total RNA and DNA were co-extracted without cell sorting from around 20-30 mg of bulk tissue using the AllPrep DNA/RNA mini kit. The sequencing sample was made of tumor tissue from primary liver carcinoma. Source of these receptors: a man in his forties or fifties with primary liver carcinoma and hepatitis B virus infection.

The J gene is TRBJ2-7, the V gene TRBV5-4; 7 bases match TRBD2. After removal of 0 bases from V and 9 bases from J, the junction contained 12 bases not matched to a gene. The CDR3 totals 15 residues. Germline CDR1 SGHNT, CDR2 YYREEE (reference sequence). DNA of the CDR3: TGTGCCAGCAGCTTGGTACGGGGCGGGGGTAGGGGGCAGTACTTC. Translation: CASSLVRGGGRGQYF.

Note on this clonotype: A junction end diverges from the germline sequence, so it may reflect a read error. This sequence joins TRBV20-1 and TRBJ1-5; the match to TRBD1 covers 10 bases. Germline lookup yields CDR1 DFQATT and CDR2 SNEGSKA (reference sequence). The CDR3 spans 15 residues. CDR3 amino acids: CNARTGTGADQPQHF. The CDR3 DNA follows: TGCAATGCTAGGACCGGGACAGGGGCCGATCAGCCCCAGCATTTT.

The chain has TRBV5-6 and TRBJ2-7; D not resolved. CDR1 and CDR2 from the germline V gene are SGHDT and YYEEEE. The ends were cut back, 6 bases at V and 7 bases at J, with 11 bases in the middle. CDR3 size: 11 residues. CDR3 sequence: CASNSLREQYV. The CDR3 bases are TGTGCCAGCAACTCCCTCAGGGAGCAGTACGTC.

This clonotype was counted between two and nine times. A much larger clone is a single base away; this may be a read error. The chain couples TRBV5-1 to TRBJ2-3; TRBD2 agrees at 7 bases. The CDR3 has 15 amino acids. Trimming removed 5 bases from V and 2 bases from J; junction bases left unmatched: 8. Germline CDR1 is SGHRS and CDR2 is YFSETQ. The DNA of the CDR3 is TGCGCCAGCAGTGGGCTAGCGGCTATCACAGATACGCAGTATTTT. This codes for CASSGLAAITDTQYF.

V and J are TRBV29-1 and TRBJ2-7; possible D gene TRBD1, 5 bases. Trimming left V 6 bases short and J 10 bases short, with 28 bases between. In germline, CDR1 is SQVTM, CDR2 ANQGSEA. The CDR3 has 15 residues. In DNA, the CDR3 is TGCAGCGTACGCCCTTCCAGGGTCAAGTCTTACGGACAGTACTTC. This codes for CSVRPSRVKSYGQYF.

To note about this clonotype: At one of its ends the junction is not consistent with the germline gene, which may arise from a read error. This rearrangement joins TRBV29-1 to TRBJ2-1; TRBD2 matches at 7 bases. This CDR3 comprises 14 residues. CDR1 is SQVTM, CDR2 ANQGSEA, per germline. The CDR3 protein is CSGGGSGSYNERFF. In DNA, the CDR3 is TGCAGCGGGGGGGGGAGCGGCTCATACAATGAGCGGTTTTTC.

About this clonotype: A read error may be the cause here, since a much bigger clone is one base away. The chain uses TRBV5-1 and TRBJ2-7; D might be TRBD2 (7 bases). Germline CDR1 and CDR2: SGHRS and YFSETQ. CDR3 length: 15 residues. Deletions cut 4 bases from V and 0 bases from J, with 14 bases between. The CDR3 DNA is TGCGCCAGCAGCACGAAAGGGGGGGACTCCTACGAGCAGTACTTC. Amino acid sequence: CASSTKGGDSYEQYF.

A note on this clonotype: Given a much more abundant clone one base away, this may be a read error. This rearrangement joins TRBV7-8 to TRBJ2-5; weak D call: TRBD2 (6 bases). V gave up 8 bases and J gave up 5 bases, with 15 bases separating them. The CDR3 is made up of 13 amino acids. Looked up from germline, CDR1 is SGHVS and CDR2 is FQNEAQ. The CDR3 loop is CASATVGGETQYF. CDR3 nucleotides: TGTGCCAGCGCCACCGTGGGGGGTGAGACCCAGTACTTC.

This clonotype was detected many times. The chain is built from TRBV12-3 or TRBV12-4 and TRBJ1-5; 8 bases are shared with TRBD1. The CDR3 length is 16 residues. V lost 6 bases to trimming and J lost 4 bases; unmatched junction nucleotides: 11. CDR3 DNA sequence: TGTGCCAGCAGAAACTCTCAGGGGGCCGCTAATCAGCCCCAGCATTTT. Protein product: CASRNSQGAANQPQHF.

A remark on this clonotype: Being one base from a much bigger clone, this may be a read error. The rearrangement uses TRBV5-5 and TRBJ2-2, with D perhaps TRBD1 or TRBD2 (7 bases each). The CDR3 extends over 16 amino acids. Germline-derived CDR1 and CDR2 are SGHKS and YYEKEE (reference sequence). The CDR3 DNA reads TGTGCCAGCAGCTTGGCACCAGGGGGACTAACCGGGGAGCTGTCTTTT. The encoded protein is CASSLAPGGLTGELSF.

A word on this clonotype: Sequence at one end of the junction differs from germline and may be a read error. The V gene is TRBV29-1, the J gene TRBJ2-1; TRBD2 aligns across 7 bases. There are 13 residues in the CDR3. CDR1 and CDR2 (germline): SQVTM, ANQGSEA. The CDR3: CSVGLRAYNEQYF. DNA for the CDR3: TGCAGCGTGGGACTACGGGCCTACAATGAGCAATACTTC.

Concerning this clonotype: The junction shows a germline mismatch at one end, possibly a read error. This chain links TRBV5-1 with TRBJ2-1; no clear D. This CDR3 comprises 14 residues. Germline lookup yields CDR1 SGHRS and CDR2 YFSETQ. The CDR3 spells CASSLELQTNDQFF. The CDR3, as DNA: TGCGCCAGCAGCTTGGAACTCCAAACCAATGACCAGTTCTTC. Combining the CDR3 with reference TRBV5-1 and TRBJ2-1 gives the whole variable domain KAGVTQTPRYLIKTRGQQVTLSCSPISGHRSVSWYQQTPGQGLQFLFEYFSETQRNKGNFPGRFSGRQFSNSRSEMNVSTLELGDSALYLCASSLELQTNDQFFGPGTRLTVL.

This chain joins TRBV6-1 and TRBJ2-3; D may be TRBD2 (6 bases). The CDR3 sequence is 15 residues long. The germline gives CDR1 MNHNS, CDR2 SASEGT. Trimming cost V 7 bases and J 3 bases, with 17 bases left between them. The CDR3 region is CASTVRGGGTDTQYF. The CDR3 DNA follows: TGTGCCAGCACTGTAAGAGGCGGAGGGACAGATACGCAGTATTTT.

A word on this clonotype: A read error is likely, as this CDR3 ends without the conserved phenylalanine or tryptophan. The chain combines TRBV4-1 with TRBJ1-5; D is unclear. This CDR3 spans 16 amino acids. Germline CDR1 and CDR2: MGHRA and YSYEKL. In DNA form, the CDR3 reads TGTGCCAGCAGCCCCGTTGAGTGGGTTGGCAATCAGCCCCAGCATATT. Translation gives CASSPVEWVGNQPQHI.

As for this clonotype: The junction departs from the called germline gene at one end, perhaps through a read error. V is TRBV11-2 and J is TRBJ2-7; tentative D call: TRBD2 (5 bases). CDR1 is SGHAT and CDR2 is FQNNGV in the germline V gene. The CDR3 has 14 residues. CDR3 DNA sequence: TGTGTCAGCAGCTGTAACGGGAACTCCTACGAGCAGTACTTC. Amino acid sequence: CVSSCNGNSYEQYF. Supplemented by reference TRBV11-2 and TRBJ2-7, the full variable domain reads EAGVAQSPRYKIIEKRQSVAFWCNPISGHATLYWYQQILGQGPKLLIQFQNNGVVDDSQLPKDRFSAERLKGVDSTLKIQPAKLEDSAVYLCVSSCNGNSYEQYFGPGTRLTVT.

Points on this clonotype: Germline is not matched at one junction end, which may reflect a read error. The J gene is TRBJ2-7, the V gene TRBV11-2; D is possibly TRBD1 (6 bases). The CDR3 has 14 residues. Germline V lookup: CDR1 SGHAT, CDR2 FQNNGV. The CDR3 spells CASSPRGRPYEQYF. The CDR3 nucleotides are TGTGCCAGCAGCCCCAGGGGAAGGCCCTACGAGCAGTATTTC.

The chain couples TRBV6-1 to TRBJ2-2, with 8 bases fitting TRBD2. The V gene's germline CDR1 is MNHNS and CDR2 SASEGT. Unmatched junction bases numbered 14, after V lost 10 bases and J lost 7 bases. The CDR3 is 15 residues long. The chain's CDR3 is CANRNGRADGGELFF. CDR3 bases: TGTGCCAACAGGAACGGGAGGGCCGATGGCGGGGAGCTGTTTTTT.

In the case of this clonotype: This may be a read error: a much more frequent sequence differs by one nucleotide. This chain connects TRBV30 to TRBJ2-6; 10 bases are a match to TRBD2. Germline V gene sequence: CDR1 GTSNPN, CDR2 SVGIG (reference sequence). The CDR3 has 17 residues. In DNA form, the CDR3 reads TGTGCCTTCCAGGCTAGCGGGAGTCTCTCTAGGGCCAACGTCCTGACTTTC. This gives the protein CAFQASGSLSRANVLTF.

The V call is TRBV28, the J call TRBJ2-2, with 7 bases matching TRBD2. From germline, CDR1 is MDHEN and CDR2 SYDVKM. J gave up 7 bases and V 5 bases, and 10 bases lay outside the gene matches. The CDR3 has 15 amino acids. The CDR3 is CASSRRELGNGELFF. CDR3 bases: TGTGCCAGCAGTAGGCGGGAGCTTGGAAACGGGGAGCTGTTTTTT. Complete variable domain (other parts from reference TRBV28 and TRBJ2-2): DVKVTQSSRYLVKRTGEKVFLECVQDMDHENMFWYRQDPGLGLRLIYFSYDVKMKEKGDIPEGYSVSREKKERFSLILESASTNQTSMYLCASSRRELGNGELFFGEGSRLTVL.

About this clonotype: One junction end does not reproduce the germline sequence, and a read error may be involved. The chain uses TRBV29-1 and TRBJ1-1; D not certain. This CDR3 region has 15 residues. Germline V CDR1 and CDR2: SQVTM, ANQGSEA. The CDR3 protein is CSVAPGWAMNTEALF. The DNA of the CDR3 is TGCAGCGTTGCCCCAGGTTGGGCGATGAATACTGAAGCTTTATTT.

On this clonotype: The conserved closing phenylalanine or tryptophan is absent in this CDR3, likely reflecting a read error. No DNA is shown, since the ends of the CDR3 on it are uncertain; the CDR3 is the one TCRdb lists. The V and J genes are TRBV4-1 and TRBJ2-5; the DNA was not used to check the table's D call, TRBD1. CDR1 is MGHRA, CDR2 YSYEKL, per germline. The CDR3 adds up to 18 amino acids, both ends counted. CDR3 protein: CASSQTQQGPRSQETPYI.

The chain has TRBV7-3 and TRBJ1-1; no clear D. CDR3 length: 13 residues. V lost 1 base and J 3 bases, leaving 6 bases between the germline ends. Germline values: CDR1 SGHTA, CDR2 FQGTGA. CDR3 sequence reads: CASSLRRDTEAFF. Written as DNA, the CDR3 is TGTGCCAGCAGCTTAAGGAGAGACACTGAAGCTTTCTTT.

This clonotype was picked up many times. J is TRBJ1-5 and V is TRBV6-1; 10 bases are shared with TRBD1. The germline CDR1 and CDR2 sequences are MNHNS and SASEGT. The CDR3 has 15 residues. After removal of 4 bases from V and 4 bases from J, the junction contained 4 bases not matched to a gene. The CDR3 here is CASSAGQGQNQPQHF. The CDR3 DNA is TGTGCCAGCAGTGCGGGACAGGGGCAAAATCAGCCCCAGCATTTT.

In regard to this clonotype: This is likely a read error, given that the CDR3 carries no conserved phenylalanine or tryptophan at its end. The gene calls are TRBV11-1 and TRBJ2-4; tentatively, D is TRBD2 (6 bases). Germline-derived CDR1 and CDR2 are SGHAT and FQDESV (reference sequence). The CDR3 sequence is 17 residues long. The CDR3 here is CASSFPGSSVTKNIQYL. The CDR3 nucleotides read TGTGCCAGTAGCTTTCCCGGGAGTAGCGTGACCAAAAACATTCAGTACTTA.

There are many counts of this clonotype. The rearrangement links TRBV24-1 to TRBJ2-1, with D maybe TRBD1 (6 bases). CDR1 and CDR2 (germline): KGHDR, SFDVKD. V was pared by 3 bases and J by 5 bases, with 16 bases between. The CDR3 is made up of 16 amino acids. The CDR3 sequence: CATSDLEGHKNNEQFF. In DNA, the CDR3 is TGTGCCACCAGTGATCTTGAGGGACACAAGAACAATGAGCAGTTCTTC.

On this clonotype: Relative to the germline gene, one junction end is altered; a read error may explain this. V usage is TRBV7-8 and J usage is TRBJ1-3; TRBD1 matches at 7 bases. The CDR3 has 15 amino acids. Germline V lookup: CDR1 SGHVS, CDR2 FQNEAQ. The CDR3 is CASSPDRVGANTIYF. The CDR3 DNA follows: TGTGCTAGCAGCCCCGACAGGGTCGGTGCAAACACCATATATTTT.

This clonotype was picked up one time. The junction does not match germline at one end; this may be a read error. The V and J genes are TRBV11-2 and TRBJ2-5; tentative D call: TRBD2 (5 bases). Germline V lookup: CDR1 SGHAT, CDR2 FQNNGV. This CDR3 has 15 residues. The CDR3 coding sequence is TGTGCCAGCAGTCGTTGGACTGGTCCCGCGGAGACTCACTATTTC. It is translated as CASSRWTGPAETHYF. Combining the CDR3 with reference TRBV11-2 and TRBJ2-5 gives the whole variable domain EAGVAQSPRYKIIEKRQSVAFWCNPISGHATLYWYQQILGQGPKLLIQFQNNGVVDDSQLPKDRFSAERLKGVDSTLKIQPAKLEDSAVYLCASSRWTGPAETHYFGPGTRLLVL.

As regards this clonotype: The germline gene is not matched at one end of the junction; a read error may be the cause. The V and J genes are TRBV4-3 and TRBJ2-7; a weak D match, TRBD1 (6 bases). This CDR3 is 14 amino acids long. Germline V gene lookup returns CDR1 LGHNA and CDR2 YSLEER. The CDR3 is CANSPKDSTYEHYF. CDR3 coding DNA: TGCGCCAACAGCCCCAAGGACAGCACATACGAGCACTACTTC.

On this clonotype: An end of the junction does not agree with germline; a read error may underlie this. The chain recombines TRBV29-1 with TRBJ1-2, with D perhaps TRBD1 (5 bases). CDR1 SQVTM and CDR2 ANQGSEA come from the germline V gene. CDR3 length: 18 residues. The CDR3 DNA follows: TGCAGCGTTGGTGCACCAACAGGAACCCAAGCGGCTAACTATGGCTACAACTTC. It encodes CSVGAPTGTQAANYGYNF.